Below, 15 T cell receptor beta chains from the same sample are listed, as sequenced in a study of cytomegalovirus exposure and HLA in healthy donors. The PCR had 60 Vbeta and 13 Jbeta primers. Some clones are missing from TCRdb's copy, which holds only in-frame ones; the method was immunoSEQ multiplex PCR. The top ten clones hold approximately 2% of a sample with about 170,000 clones, 65% to 80% of them seen once. Sequencing used PBMCs. These receptors were taken from a female donor in good health and CMV-seronegative.

The chain employs TRBV10-3 and TRBJ2-3; D is perhaps TRBD1 (5 bases). V lost 0 bases to trimming and J lost 2 bases, with 12 bases between them. The CDR3 is 16 amino acids. The germline CDR1 and CDR2 sequences are ENHRY and SYGVKD. CDR3 sequence (DNA): TGTGCCATCAGTGAGTCGTTCCAAGGGGCCACAGATACGCAGTATTTT. Translated: CAISESFQGATDTQYF.

The genes are TRBV9 and TRBJ2-1; 8 bases map to TRBD2. This CDR3 is built from 15 residues. Germline V gene data show CDR1 as SGDLS and CDR2 as YYNGEE. V lost 2 bases and J lost 5; bases outside the gene matches: 6. The CDR3: CASSVRAGVNNEQFF. Here the CDR3 DNA reads TGTGCCAGCAGCGTCCGAGCGGGAGTAAACAATGAGCAGTTCTTC.

In this sample, this clone turned up once. J is TRBJ1-5 and V is TRBV29-1; 10 nucleotides align to TRBD1. The CDR3 consists of 14 residues. In germline, CDR1 is SQVTM, CDR2 ANQGSEA. Trimming cost V 4 bases and J 7 bases; bases outside gene matches: 7. This chain's CDR3 is CSVGETGGGQPQHF. The CDR3 DNA follows: TGCAGCGTTGGGGAGACAGGGGGCGGGCAGCCCCAGCATTTT.

The chain has TRBV5-4 and TRBJ2-3, with 8 bases lining up with TRBD2. This CDR3 is built from 18 residues. Germline V gene lookup returns CDR1 SGHNT and CDR2 YYREEE (reference sequence). The J segment lost 0 bases and the V segment lost 6 bases, leaving 15 bases of the junction unmatched. The CDR3 DNA reads TGTGCCAGCACCAATCCTGGTCCTAAGCGGGGGAGCACAGATACGCAGTATTTT. It yields the protein CASTNPGPKRGSTDTQYF.

With respect to this clone: One end of the junction fails to match germline, which may point to a read error. The chain is built from TRBV18 and TRBJ1-1, with D unclear. The V gene's germline CDR1 is KGHSH and CDR2 LQKENI. This CDR3 contains 15 residues. This CDR3 reads CAGSPAAGGDTEAFF. The DNA of the CDR3 is TGTGCCGGCTCACCGGCGGCAGGCGGGGACACTGAAGCTTTCTTT.

V is TRBV9 and J is TRBJ1-2, with 7 positions matching TRBD1. The CDR3 consists of 15 residues. Germline-derived CDR1 and CDR2 are SGDLS and YYNGEE. Unmatched junction bases numbered 11, after V lost 3 bases and J lost 6 bases. CDR3 sequence: CASSALQAGGDGYTF. The CDR3 DNA reads as TGTGCCAGCAGCGCCCTGCAGGCAGGGGGAGATGGCTACACCTTC. Full variable domain (remainder filled in from reference TRBV9 and TRBJ1-2): DSGVTQTPKHLITATGQRVTLRCSPRSGDLSVYWYQQSLDQGLQFLIQYYNGEERAKGNILERFSAQQFPDLHSELNLSSLELGDSALYFCASSALQAGGDGYTFGSGTRLTVV.

The chain couples TRBV7-3 to TRBJ2-7, with unresolved D. Germline V lookup: CDR1 SGHTA, CDR2 FQGTGA. V gave up 5 bases and J gave up 1 base, with 9 bases separating them. The CDR3 length is 13 residues. For the CDR3, the DNA is TGTGCCAGCAGCCCGACACCGTCCTACGAGCAGTACTTC. Protein product: CASSPTPSYEQYF.

CDR3 sequence reads: CASSFFLSEQFF. In nucleotides, the CDR3 is TGTGCCAGCAGCTTCTTCTTAAGCGAGCAGTTCTTC. The J gene is TRBJ2-1, the V gene TRBV11-1; D unclear. The CDR3 runs 12 residues. Between the trimmed V and J ends, which lost 3 bases and 10 bases, there was a span of 10 bases. Germline V gives CDR1 SGHAT, CDR2 FQDESV (reference sequence).

The rearrangement links TRBV7-2 to TRBJ2-7, with D unclear. V shed 0 bases and J shed 2 bases, with 14 bases lying between them. Germline values: CDR1 SGHTA, CDR2 FQGNSA. The length of the CDR3 is 16 residues. The CDR3: CASSLAHRGLAYEQYF. The CDR3 DNA reads as TGTGCCAGCAGCTTAGCGCACCGCGGTTTAGCCTACGAGCAGTACTTC.

This clone was seen only a few times. This chain uses TRBV27 with TRBJ2-7; 11 bases map to TRBD2. This CDR3 is 14 amino acids long. V shed 6 bases, J shed 4 bases, and the junction held 5 bases outside the gene matches. Germline CDR1 MNHEY, CDR2 SMNVEV (reference sequence). CDR3 sequence reads: CASSHGTSGYEQYF. In DNA form, the CDR3 reads TGTGCCAGCAGCCACGGGACTAGCGGTTACGAGCAGTACTTC.

This rearrangement joins TRBV10-2 to TRBJ1-2; D is possibly TRBD1 (6 bases). Trimming took off 4 bases at V and 3 bases at J, with 12 bases between the two ends. Germline V gene data show CDR1 as WSHSY and CDR2 as SAAADI. The CDR3 is made up of 14 amino acids. As DNA, the CDR3 is TGCGCCAGCAGTGGTGATTGGACAGACTATGGCTACACCTTC. Protein: CASSGDWTDYGYTF.

The chain uses TRBV5-1 and TRBJ2-7, with D perhaps TRBD1 (5 bases). CDR1 and CDR2 (germline): SGHRS, YFSETQ. Deletions cut 4 bases from V and 9 bases from J, with 23 bases between. This CDR3 is 15 amino acids long. CDR3 nucleotide sequence: TGCGCCAGCAGCCCCTCACAAGGGGCTCTTACCGGGCAGTACTTC. This translates into CASSPSQGALTGQYF.

V is TRBV5-4 and J is TRBJ1-2; no reliable D call. The CDR3 runs 15 residues. V was clipped by 2 bases and J by 4 bases, with 15 bases between them. The germline V gene has CDR1 SGHNT and CDR2 YYREEE (reference sequence). The CDR3 bases are TGTGCCAGCAGCTTTACCGGCGCAGGAGGCTATGGCTACACCTTC. Protein product: CASSFTGAGGYGYTF.

On this clone: This same CDR3 is encoded by further DNA sequences in the sample. This chain connects TRBV6-5 to TRBJ1-6, with TRBD1 identical over 9 bases. Germline V gives CDR1 MNHEY, CDR2 SVGAGI. V shed 0 bases, J shed 7 bases, and the junction held 1 base outside the gene matches. The CDR3 runs to 15 residues. The CDR3 nucleotides read TGTGCCAGCAGTTACTCCGGACAGGGGAATTCACCCCTCCACTTT. It codes for CASSYSGQGNSPLHF.

Here the CDR3 DNA reads TGTGCCAGCACCATAGGGGGGGGCTCTGGGGGCTACACCTTC. Translating gives CASTIGGGSGGYTF. J is TRBJ1-2 and V is TRBV25-1; D is possibly TRBD1 (6 bases). V was cut by 7 bases and J by 8 bases, with 20 bases left in between. The V gene's germline CDR1 is MGHDK and CDR2 SYGVNS. This CDR3 contains 14 residues.